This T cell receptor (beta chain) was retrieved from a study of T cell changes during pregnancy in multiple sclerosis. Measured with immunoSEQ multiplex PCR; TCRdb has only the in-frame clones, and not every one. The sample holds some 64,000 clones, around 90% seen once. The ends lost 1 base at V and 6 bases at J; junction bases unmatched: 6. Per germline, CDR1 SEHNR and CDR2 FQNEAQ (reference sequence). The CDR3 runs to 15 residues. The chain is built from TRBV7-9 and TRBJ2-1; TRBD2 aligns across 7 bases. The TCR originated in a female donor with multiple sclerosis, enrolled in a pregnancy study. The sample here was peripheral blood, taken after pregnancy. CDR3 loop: CASSLVSGTFNEQFF. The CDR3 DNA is TGTGCCAGCAGCTTAGTCAGCGGGACGTTCAATGAGCAGTTCTTC.